These 17 T cell receptor beta chains came from one sample sequenced in a study of shared clonotypes between healthy human individuals. This table comes from immunoSEQ multiplex PCR, and its TCRdb copy is limited to in-frame clones, with some not included. The profile shows about 1 million clones, about 76% of them singletons. The sequenced sample was memory CD4+ T cells sorted from blood. Specified subset: CD45RA-negative fraction. These receptor sequences come from a man aged 18 to 30 in good health.

V is TRBV5-1 and J is TRBJ1-6, with a weak D call TRBD1 (5 bases). Germline assignment: CDR1 SGHRS and CDR2 YFSETQ. The CDR3 runs 15 residues. V was trimmed by 3 bases and J by 4 bases, leaving 11 bases between them. CDR3 sequence (DNA): TGCGCCAGCAGCTCGTCAGGGAATTATAATTCACCCCTCCACTTT. It yields the protein CASSSSGNYNSPLHF.

This chain joins TRBV6-1 and TRBJ2-7; TRBD1 matches at 8 bases. The CDR3 runs to 14 residues. Germline CDR1 MNHNS, CDR2 SASEGT. With V trimmed by 5 bases and J by 4 bases, 7 bases remained unmatched. CDR3 sequence reads: CASSPSGGTYEQYF. For the CDR3, the DNA is TGTGCCAGCAGTCCCTCAGGGGGCACGTACGAGCAGTACTTC.

The CDR3 sequence is CASSRGVLETQYF. The CDR3 DNA sequence: TGTGCCAGCTCAAGGGGGGTCTTAGAGACCCAGTACTTC. This sequence joins TRBV9 and TRBJ2-5, with D perhaps matching TRBD1 or TRBD2 (6 bases each). Germline assignment: CDR1 SGDLS and CDR2 YYNGEE. V gave up 7 bases and J gave up 4 bases, with 14 bases separating them. This CDR3 region has 13 residues.

The J gene is TRBJ2-7, the V gene TRBV7-9, with 8 positions matching TRBD2. The CDR3 has 17 residues. The V segment lost 1 base and the J segment 3 bases; nucleotides outside the gene matches: 11. Germline-derived CDR1 and CDR2 are SEHNR and FQNEAQ (reference sequence). The CDR3 loop reads CASSLGSGGGSIYEQYF. The CDR3 DNA is TGTGCCAGCAGCTTAGGGTCTGGCGGGGGGTCAATCTACGAGCAGTACTTC.

This chain uses TRBV7-9 with TRBJ2-1, with 11 bases matching TRBD2. The CDR3 is 16 amino acids. Germline V gene data show CDR1 as SEHNR and CDR2 as FQNEAQ (reference sequence). The V gene end was trimmed by 6 bases and the J gene end by 7 bases; junction bases not matched to a gene: 11. CDR3 residues: CASSFHSGGAGNEQFF. CDR3 coding DNA: TGTGCCAGCAGTTTTCATAGCGGGGGGGCCGGGAATGAGCAGTTCTTC. The full variable domain, in which reference TRBV7-9 and TRBJ2-1 provide the parts outside the CDR3, is DTGVSQNPRHKITKRGQNVTFRCDPISEHNRLYWYRQTLGQGPEFLTYFQNEAQLEKSRLLSDRFSAERPKGSFSTLEIQRTEQGDSAMYLCASSFHSGGAGNEQFFGPGTRLTVL.

This clone was detected a few times. This chain joins TRBV18 and TRBJ1-1, with D unclear. Germline V gene data show CDR1 as KGHSH and CDR2 as LQKENI. The ends were cut back, 8 bases at V and 1 base at J, with 8 bases in the middle. The CDR3 extends over 12 amino acids. The CDR3: CASTSGNTEAFF. The CDR3 DNA follows: TGTGCCAGCACAAGTGGGAACACTGAAGCTTTCTTT.

The V gene is TRBV28, the J gene TRBJ1-3; a possible D gene is TRBD1 (6 bases). CDR3 length: 14 amino acids. Trimming took off 7 bases at V and 7 bases at J, with 17 bases between the two ends. Germline lookup yields CDR1 MDHEN and CDR2 SYDVKM. CDR3 amino acids: CASNLQGPRNTIYF. The CDR3 coding sequence is TGTGCCAGCAACCTGCAGGGGCCTCGTAACACCATATATTTT.

CDR3 residues: CASSMVGVVTGELFF. CDR3 in DNA: TGTGCCAGTAGTATGGTGGGAGTGGTCACCGGGGAGCTGTTTTTT. The J gene is TRBJ2-2, the V gene TRBV19; a weak D match, TRBD2 (5 bases). In germline, CDR1 is LNHDA, CDR2 SQIVND (reference sequence). The V end lost 3 bases, the J end lost 4 bases, and 12 bases lay between the germline ends. The CDR3 extends over 15 amino acids. Using reference TRBV19 and TRBJ2-2 for the parts outside the CDR3, the full variable domain is DGGITQSPKYLFRKEGQNVTLSCEQNLNHDAMYWYRQDPGQGLRLIYYSQIVNDFQKGDIAEGYSVSREKKESFPLTVTSAQKNPTAFYLCASSMVGVVTGELFFGEGSRLTVL.

The sample holds a few counts of this clone. The chain combines TRBV2 with TRBJ2-7; tentatively, D is TRBD1 or TRBD2 (5 bases each). V lost 3 bases and J lost 1, with 13 bases in between. Per germline, CDR1 SNHLY and CDR2 FYNNEI. The CDR3 is made up of 15 amino acids. Here the CDR3 DNA reads TGTGCCAGCAGTGACTGGGGGAGCGTATCCTACGAGCAGTACTTC. Residues: CASSDWGSVSYEQYF. Together with reference TRBV2 and TRBJ2-7, the CDR3 gives the full variable domain: EPEVTQTPSHQVTQMGQEVILRCVPISNHLYFYWYRQILGQKVEFLVSFYNNEISEKSEIFDDQFSVERPDGSNFTLKIRSTKLEDSAMYFCASSDWGSVSYEQYFGPGTRLTVT.

This sequence joins TRBV4-1 and TRBJ1-5; D is unclear. This CDR3 spans 13 amino acids. CDR1 is MGHRA and CDR2 is YSYEKL in the germline V gene. V lost 5 bases to trimming and J lost 4 bases, with 9 bases between them. CDR3 bases: TGCGCCAGCAGCAAGGACGGGAATCAGCCCCAGCATTTT. Residues: CASSKDGNQPQHF.

The chain combines TRBV7-9 with TRBJ2-5; D gene uncertain. The V gene lost 5 bases and the J gene lost 6 bases, with 10 bases spanning the gap. The length of the CDR3 is 12 residues. Germline CDR1 and CDR2: SEHNR and FQNEAQ (reference sequence). CDR3 residues: CASSHGGKTQYF. The DNA of the CDR3 is TGTGCCAGCAGCCACGGCGGCAAGACCCAGTACTTC.

The chain is built from TRBV18 and TRBJ2-7, with D tentatively TRBD1 or TRBD2 (6 bases each). Trimming took off 6 bases at V and 6 bases at J, with 12 bases between the two ends. Germline loops: CDR1 KGHSH, CDR2 LQKENI. There are 12 residues in the CDR3. In DNA form, the CDR3 reads TGTGCCAGCTCCCAACAGGGAGGCGAGCAGTACTTC. It encodes CASSQQGGEQYF. Combining the CDR3 with reference TRBV18 and TRBJ2-7 gives the whole variable domain NAGVMQNPRHLVRRRGQEARLRCSPMKGHSHVYWYRQLPEEGLKFMVYLQKENIIDESGMPKERFSAEFPKEGPSILRIQQVVRGDSAAYFCASSQQGGEQYFGPGTRLTVT.

The genes are TRBV5-1 and TRBJ1-1; D unresolved. Germline CDR1 and CDR2: SGHRS and YFSETQ. V was pared by 4 bases and J by 1 base, with 14 bases between. The CDR3 covers 15 residues. The CDR3 spells CASSGVRPGNTEAFF. The CDR3 DNA sequence: TGCGCCAGCAGCGGGGTCCGGCCTGGGAACACTGAAGCTTTCTTT.

V and J are TRBV7-9 and TRBJ2-7; 7 bases match TRBD1. The germline V gene encodes CDR1 SEHNR and CDR2 FQNEAQ (reference sequence). Germline trimming cut 5 bases from V and 8 bases from J; bases unmatched to any gene: 9. The length of the CDR3 is 13 residues. This chain's CDR3 is CASSAQGPQQQYF. The CDR3 nucleotides are TGTGCCAGCAGCGCACAGGGGCCCCAGCAGCAGTACTTC.

The CDR3 bases are TGTGCCAGTAGTATGGCAGAGGCCAACGTCCTGACTTTC. Protein: CASSMAEANVLTF. This chain links TRBV19 with TRBJ2-6; D remains unclear. Germline values: CDR1 LNHDA, CDR2 SQIVND (reference sequence). The CDR3 loop spans 13 amino acids. The V end was cut by 3 bases, the J end by 6 bases, with 6 bases between.

This chain connects TRBV6-5 to TRBJ2-7, with 7 bases identical to TRBD2. CDR3 length: 13 amino acids. V shed 7 bases, J shed 8 bases, and the junction held 11 bases outside the gene matches. Germline V CDR1 and CDR2: MNHEY, SVGAGI. The CDR3 reads CASTYGEGGKQYF. The CDR3 nucleotides read TGTGCCAGCACCTACGGGGAGGGCGGGAAGCAGTACTTC.

The rearrangement links TRBV18 to TRBJ2-1; D might be TRBD2 (6 bases). Germline V gives CDR1 KGHSH, CDR2 LQKENI. V shed 0 bases and J shed 4 bases, with 13 bases lying between them. The CDR3 has 16 residues. The CDR3 DNA reads TGTGCCAGCTCACCACCGGCCCGCGGGGCTTACAATGAGCAGTTCTTC. It yields the protein CASSPPARGAYNEQFF.